The sequence of this T cell receptor (beta chain) was determined in a study of blood T cell repertoires in COVID-19. Study details: PBMCs, B-cell-depleted T cells, or T cells were the source of the cDNA or gDNA that made up the material.

CDR1 SGHVS and CDR2 FQNEAQ come from the germline V gene. This CDR3 has 18 amino acids. V dropped 5 bases and J dropped 8; count of bases not matched to a gene: 17. Before they entered the study, exposed participants had met a COVID-19 case within 2 weeks. Only in-frame clones appear in the TCRdb table, and some are missing; sequencing was by immunoSEQ multiplex PCR. The table records hundreds of thousands of clones, nearly 90% of them present only once. This clonotype was obtained from a woman aged 18-29 years who had been exposed to COVID-19. Sequenced: PBMCs or T cells enriched from blood (not recorded which). V is TRBV7-8 and J is TRBJ1-4, with 10 bases aligning to TRBD1. CDR3 DNA: TGTGCCAGCAGCCTCCGATGGACAGGGGGGCCCAGGGACGAAAAACTGTTTTTT. Amino acid sequence: CASSLRWTGGPRDEKLFF.